This T cell receptor (beta chain) is from a study of technical replicates of blood from several donors. This table comes from immunoSEQ multiplex PCR, and its TCRdb copy is limited to in-frame clones, with some not included. The data hold 65,000 to 85,000 clones, with 95% to 98% observed a single time. The CDR3 spans 16 residues. Germline V CDR1 and CDR2: SGHTA, FQGNSA. V dropped 5 bases and J dropped 2; count of bases not matched to a gene: 5. Sequences were obtained from T cells isolated from PBMCs. The source of this sequence is a human donor in good health. The chain joins TRBV7-2 to TRBJ2-3; 12 bases line up with TRBD2. CDR3: CASSTSGGTYTDTQYF. The CDR3 nucleotides are TGTGCCAGCAGCACTAGCGGGGGGACCTACACAGATACGCAGTATTTT.